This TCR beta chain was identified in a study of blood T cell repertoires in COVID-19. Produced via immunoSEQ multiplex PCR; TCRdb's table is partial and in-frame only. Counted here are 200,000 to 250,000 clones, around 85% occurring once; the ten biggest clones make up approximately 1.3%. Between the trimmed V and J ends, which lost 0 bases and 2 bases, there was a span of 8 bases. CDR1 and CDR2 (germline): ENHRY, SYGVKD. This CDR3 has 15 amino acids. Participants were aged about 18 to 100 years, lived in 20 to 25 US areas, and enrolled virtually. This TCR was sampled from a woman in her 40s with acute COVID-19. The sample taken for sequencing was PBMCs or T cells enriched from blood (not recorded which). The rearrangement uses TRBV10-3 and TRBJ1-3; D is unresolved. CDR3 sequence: CAISESRKAGNTIYF. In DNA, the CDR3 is TGTGCCATCAGTGAGTCGAGGAAAGCTGGAAACACCATATATTTT.